These 16 T cell receptor beta chains came from one sample sequenced in a study of blood T cell repertoires in COVID-19. Profiling relied on immunoSEQ multiplex PCR, and the TCRdb table lists in-frame clones only, not all of them. The sample yields 70,000 to 85,000 clones, more than 75% seen once. Sequenced material: peripheral blood. These receptors were obtained from a human donor in a cohort sampled during active COVID-19.

This clone was found once. V is TRBV6-5 and J is TRBJ2-7; D is ambiguous. Trimming stripped 5 bases from V and 0 bases from J, with 11 bases between. Germline assignment: CDR1 MNHEY and CDR2 SVGAGI. The CDR3 loop spans 14 amino acids. The CDR3 protein is CASSRTSTSYEQYF. The CDR3 nucleotides are TGTGCCAGCAGTCGTACTTCCACCTCCTACGAGCAGTACTTC.

This CDR3 reads CASSPGGSGDEQYF. In DNA form, the CDR3 reads TGTGCCAGCAGCCCAGGGGGGTCAGGGGACGAGCAGTACTTC. The chain joins TRBV6-6 to TRBJ2-7; tentative D call: TRBD1 (7 bases). The germline CDR1 and CDR2 sequences are MNHNY and SVGAGI (reference sequence). CDR3 length: 14 residues. Trimming cost V 6 bases and J 5 bases, with 17 bases left between them.

The rearrangement uses TRBV19 and TRBJ1-2; D unresolved. Germline loops: CDR1 LNHDA, CDR2 SQIVND (reference sequence). Trimming removed 5 bases at V and 0 bases at J, with 13 bases between. The CDR3 contains 15 residues. In nucleotides, the CDR3 is TGTGCCAGTAGTGCGACAATAGTATCTAACTATGGCTACACCTTC. It translates to CASSATIVSNYGYTF.

J is TRBJ2-3 and V is TRBV29-1, with 9 positions matching TRBD2. This CDR3 spans 16 amino acids. Germline V lookup: CDR1 SQVTM, CDR2 ANQGSEA. Trimming removed 5 bases from V and 0 bases from J; junction bases left unmatched: 9. In nucleotides, the CDR3 is TGCAGCGTTACCGGGACTAGCCGGGTTAGCACAGATACGCAGTATTTT. Encoded protein: CSVTGTSRVSTDTQYF.

CDR3 DNA: TGTGCCAGCAGCTTTTCAGGGGGAGACACTGAAGCTTTCTTT. Protein: CASSFSGGDTEAFF. The chain employs TRBV5-5 and TRBJ1-1; 7 bases map to TRBD1. The CDR3 sequence is 14 residues long. Trimming at V came to 2 bases and at J to 3 bases, leaving 4 bases not matched to a gene. Per germline, CDR1 SGHKS and CDR2 YYEKEE (reference sequence). Drawing the rest from reference TRBV5-5 and TRBJ1-1, the complete variable domain is DAGVTQSPTHLIKTRGQQVTLRCSPISGHKSVSWYQQVLGQGPQFIFQYYEKEERGRGNFPDRFSARQFPNYSSELNVNALLLGDSALYLCASSFSGGDTEAFFGQGTRLTVV.

V usage is TRBV3-1 (or the pseudogene TRBV3-2) and J usage is TRBJ2-7, with no clear D. V lost 4 bases, J lost 6 bases, and 13 bases lay in between. The CDR3 length is 13 residues. CDR1 is LGHDT, CDR2 YNNKEL, per germline (reference sequence). CDR3 nucleotides: TGTGCCAGCAGCCCTAACCTCTCGGGCGAGCAGTACTTC. This gives the protein CASSPNLSGEQYF.

The chain combines TRBV11-2 with TRBJ2-3; D is ambiguous. The V end lost 9 bases, the J end lost 3 bases, and 13 bases lay between the germline ends. This CDR3 has 13 residues. Germline CDR1 is SGHAT and CDR2 is FQNNGV. DNA of the CDR3: TGTGCCAGGATAGCCGCTAAAACAGATACGCAGTATTTT. Residues: CARIAAKTDTQYF.

The V and J genes are TRBV4-3 and TRBJ2-5, with 16 bases matching TRBD2. CDR1 is LGHNA and CDR2 is YSLEER in the germline V gene. The CDR3 extends over 20 amino acids. Trimming at V came to 1 base and at J to 3 bases, leaving 11 bases not matched to a gene. The CDR3 sequence is CASSQAVGTSGRAWEETQYF. The CDR3 DNA follows: TGCGCCAGCAGCCAAGCGGTAGGGACTAGCGGGAGGGCCTGGGAAGAGACCCAGTACTTC.

V and J are TRBV9 and TRBJ1-1; D gene ambiguous. The germline V gene encodes CDR1 SGDLS and CDR2 YYNGEE. This CDR3 has 16 amino acids. The V gene lost 3 bases and the J gene lost 1 base, with 16 bases spanning the gap. The CDR3 loop is CASSEGPREGNTEAFF. In nucleotides, the CDR3 is TGTGCCAGCAGCGAGGGTCCCCGGGAGGGGAACACTGAAGCTTTCTTT. The full variable domain, with the rest looked up from reference TRBV9 and TRBJ1-1, is DSGVTQTPKHLITATGQRVTLRCSPRSGDLSVYWYQQSLDQGLQFLIQYYNGEERAKGNILERFSAQQFPDLHSELNLSSLELGDSALYFCASSEGPREGNTEAFFGQGTRLTVV.

The V and J genes are TRBV2 and TRBJ2-1, with TRBD2 identical over 8 bases. The CDR3 runs 14 residues. Germline V gene sequence: CDR1 SNHLY, CDR2 FYNNEI. V gave up 4 bases and J gave up 7 bases; unmatched junction bases: 6. This CDR3 reads CASSVAGGWNEQFF. CDR3 coding DNA: TGTGCCAGCAGTGTTGCGGGAGGATGGAATGAGCAGTTCTTC.

V usage is TRBV2 and J usage is TRBJ1-2; 12 nucleotides align to TRBD1. CDR1 and CDR2 from the germline V gene are SNHLY and FYNNEI. The CDR3 length is 14 residues. J was trimmed by 6 bases and V by 8 bases; bases with no gene match: 7. The CDR3 loop reads CASGPGQGANGYTF. CDR3 nucleotides: TGTGCCAGCGGACCGGGACAGGGGGCGAATGGCTACACCTTC.

V and J are TRBV28 and TRBJ1-2; 7 bases fit TRBD1. CDR1 and CDR2 from the germline V gene are MDHEN and SYDVKM. The V segment lost 3 bases and the J segment 7 bases; nucleotides outside the gene matches: 11. The CDR3 runs 15 residues. In DNA, the CDR3 is TGTGCCAGCAGTTTCGGCGACAGGGATCCGAGTGGCTACACCTTC. Its translation is CASSFGDRDPSGYTF.

The chain has TRBV11-2 and TRBJ1-1; 10 nucleotides line up with TRBD1. CDR3 length equals 16 residues. Trimming removed 5 bases from V and 4 bases from J; junction bases left unmatched: 10. Germline V gives CDR1 SGHAT, CDR2 FQNNGV. This CDR3 reads CASSPRDRGVGTEAFF. DNA of the CDR3: TGTGCCAGCAGCCCCCGGGACAGGGGTGTCGGCACTGAAGCTTTCTTT.

The CDR3 bases are TGTGCCAGCAGTTTAAGACTAGCGAGCACAGATACGCAGTATTTT. It yields the protein CASSLRLASTDTQYF. The gene calls are TRBV28 and TRBJ2-3; 8 positions agree with TRBD2. The V segment lost 2 bases and the J segment 0 bases; nucleotides outside the gene matches: 1. CDR1 MDHEN and CDR2 SYDVKM come from the germline V gene. The CDR3 spans 15 residues.

The V and J genes are TRBV6-2 or TRBV6-3 and TRBJ2-2; D not resolved. The germline V and J ends were trimmed by 2 bases and 5 bases, with 6 bases remaining between them. Germline-derived CDR1 and CDR2 are MNHEY and SVGEGT. This CDR3 contains 13 residues. DNA of the CDR3: TGTGCCAGCAGTTACCAGAAAACCGGGGAGCTGTTTTTT. It specifies CASSYQKTGELFF.

The CDR3 coding sequence is TGTGCCAGCAGGCGGGGGGAGGCTGAGCAGTTCTTC. Encoded protein: CASRRGEAEQFF. The gene calls are TRBV27 and TRBJ2-1; 8 nucleotides line up with TRBD2. CDR1 and CDR2 (germline): MNHEY, SMNVEV (reference sequence). CDR3 length: 12 amino acids. Unmatched junction bases numbered 4, after V lost 6 bases and J lost 9 bases.